This T cell receptor (beta chain) was obtained from a study of blood T cell repertoires in COVID-19. V gave up 2 bases and J gave up 6 bases; unmatched junction bases: 6. The CDR3 totals 15 residues. The germline V gene encodes CDR1 SGHAT and CDR2 FQNNGV. Generated by immunoSEQ multiplex PCR, the TCRdb table keeps only in-frame clones and is missing some. The table lists around 290,000 clones, approximately 86% of them singletons. Cohort assignment relied on participant-reported clinical history. This sequence originates from a woman aged 18-30 years who had recovered from COVID-19. The sequenced material came from PBMCs or T cells enriched from blood (not recorded which). The rearrangement joins TRBV11-2 to TRBJ2-2, with TRBD1 matching over 7 bases. The CDR3 sequence is CASSLLFQGAGELFF. CDR3 nucleotide sequence: TGTGCCAGCAGCTTATTGTTCCAGGGGGCCGGGGAGCTGTTTTTT.